This T cell receptor (beta chain) originates from a study of blood T cell repertoires in COVID-19. TCRdb's copy holds only in-frame clones and misses some; the assay was immunoSEQ multiplex PCR. This sample has just over 650,000 clones, with around 89% found just once. Germline-derived CDR1 and CDR2 are SQVTM and ANQGSEA. This CDR3 contains 20 residues. V trimming: 5 bases; J trimming: 0 bases; junction bases outside the gene matches: 20. The receptor was isolated from a woman in her late teens or twenties with acute or convalescent COVID-19. Sequenced sample: peripheral blood. The J gene is TRBJ2-3, the V gene TRBV29-1; 10 bases are a match to TRBD2. The CDR3 coding sequence is TGCAGCGTTAGTGGTGGCGGAGAGCGGGGGGGCCCCGGGAGCACAGATACGCAGTATTTT. It is translated as CSVSGGGERGGPGSTDTQYF.